Each of the 27 T cell receptor beta chains below was sequenced from the same sample in a study of T-cell memory formation after mild COVID-19. Each CDR3 protein is one row after TCRdb ran MiXCR on the 5' RACE reads. This table holds 110,000 or so distinct CDR3 sequences, over 15% found once. The sample taken for sequencing was PBMCs or a T cell subset sorted from them (not recorded which). The origin of the receptors is a young man who had mild COVID-19 (a few samples of this study predate the infection). Cell type and time point are not known.

The chain combines TRBV7-2 with TRBJ2-7; 7 positions match TRBD1. After removal of 5 bases from V and 2 bases from J, the junction contained 6 bases not matched to a gene. The CDR3 contains 14 residues. From germline, CDR1 is SGHTA and CDR2 FQGNSA. The CDR3 sequence: CASSLYRGAYEQYV. The DNA for the CDR3 is TGTGCCAGCAGCCTGTACAGGGGTGCCTACGAGCAGTACGTC.

This clonotype was found a few times. The chain employs TRBV7-2 and TRBJ2-2; tentative D call: TRBD1 (5 bases). Trimming shortened V by 5 bases and J by 4 bases, and 11 bases separated the two germline ends. Germline V gives CDR1 SGHTA, CDR2 FQGNSA. There are 14 residues in the CDR3. The CDR3 bases are TGTGCCAGCAGCATGAGACAGAGCACCGGGGAGCTGTTTTTT. It specifies CASSMRQSTGELFF. Looking up the rest from reference TRBV7-2 and TRBJ2-2 gives the full variable domain: GAGVSQSPSNKVTEKGKDVELRCDPISGHTALYWYRQSLGQGLEFLIYFQGNSAPDKSGLPSDRFSAERTGGSVSTLTIQRTQQEDSAVYLCASSMRQSTGELFFGEGSRLTVL.

This sequence joins TRBV20-1 and TRBJ2-5; D unresolved. The CDR3 spans 15 residues. Trimming removed 1 base from V and 0 bases from J, with 12 bases in between. Germline CDR1 and CDR2: DFQATT and SNEGSKA (reference sequence). CDR3 DNA sequence: TGCAGTGCTAGAGCTGTCGCGCACTACCAAGAGACCCAGTACTTC. Amino acids: CSARAVAHYQETQYF.

This clonotype was counted between two and nine times. One junction end disagrees with the germline gene, perhaps due to a read error. This chain connects TRBV20-1 to TRBJ2-3; a weak D match, TRBD2 (5 bases). The CDR3 contains 12 residues. The germline gives CDR1 DFQATT, CDR2 SNEGSKA (reference sequence). Here the CDR3 DNA reads TGCAGTGCTAGAGATGGGCCAGAGACTAACTTTTTT. Translated, it gives CSARDGPETNFF.

A remark on this clonotype: The junction differs from germline at one of its ends, possibly a read error. The chain combines TRBV7-3 with TRBJ2-6; D might be TRBD1 or TRBD2, each matching 5 bases. This CDR3 has 16 residues. The V gene's germline CDR1 is SGHTA and CDR2 FQGTGA. CDR3 sequence (DNA): TGTGCCCGCAGCCCGGGACCGTTTTCTGGGGCCAACGTCCTGACTTTC. It specifies CARSPGPFSGANVLTF.

The chain uses TRBV7-3 and TRBJ2-7, with 7 bases lining up with TRBD2. CDR1 SGHTA and CDR2 FQGTGA come from the germline V gene. The junction had 3 bases not matched to a gene; V was cut back by 3 bases and J by 4 bases. The CDR3 contains 13 residues. The CDR3 reads CASSLGLQYEQYF. For the CDR3, the DNA is TGTGCCAGCAGCTTGGGACTACAATACGAGCAGTACTTC.

This clonotype has ten or more counts. This chain uses TRBV6-2 or TRBV6-3 with TRBJ2-3; 8 bases align to TRBD2. The CDR3 is made up of 14 amino acids. V was clipped by 6 bases and J by 1 base; unmatched bases: 3. Germline lookup yields CDR1 MNHEY and CDR2 SVGEGT. CDR3 DNA: TGTGCCAGCAGCCTAGCGGGTGGCACAGATACGCAGTATTTT. Protein: CASSLAGGTDTQYF.

The sample holds a few counts of this clonotype. The V and J genes are TRBV7-9 and TRBJ2-3, with D possibly matching TRBD2 (5 bases). The CDR3 length is 12 residues. The V end lost 6 bases, the J end lost 4 bases, and 8 bases lay between the germline ends. The germline V gene has CDR1 SEHNR and CDR2 FQNEAQ (reference sequence). CDR3 DNA: TGTGCCAGCAGGGAAGCGGCAGATACGCAGTATTTT. It translates to CASREAADTQYF.

This chain connects TRBV7-2 to TRBJ2-5; D is ambiguous. V lost 0 bases to trimming and J lost 6 bases, with 14 bases between them. Germline V gives CDR1 SGHTA, CDR2 FQGNSA. The CDR3 consists of 15 residues. The CDR3 nucleotides are TGTGCCAGCAGCTTAGCAGGGCAGGCCGAGAAGACCCAGTACTTC. This gives the protein CASSLAGQAEKTQYF.

The V gene is TRBV27, the J gene TRBJ2-7, with 7 bases matching TRBD1. Germline values: CDR1 MNHEY, CDR2 SMNVEV (reference sequence). J gave up 2 bases and V 5 bases, and 6 bases lay outside the gene matches. CDR3 length equals 14 residues. The CDR3 DNA is TGTGCCAGCAGTGCTCCCGGACAGGCCTACGAGCAGTACGTC. Its protein is CASSAPGQAYEQYV.

This clonotype occurred a few times. The chain couples TRBV7-3 to TRBJ2-3, with TRBD1 matching over 8 bases. The CDR3 loop spans 15 amino acids. Germline assignment: CDR1 SGHTA and CDR2 FQGTGA. Germline trimming cut 2 bases from V and 6 bases from J; bases unmatched to any gene: 7. CDR3 region: CASSLFQGAPDTQYF. The CDR3 DNA sequence: TGTGCCAGCAGCTTATTCCAGGGGGCGCCGGATACGCAGTATTTT.

The rearrangement joins TRBV9 to TRBJ2-3; TRBD2 matches at 9 bases. This CDR3 is 17 amino acids long. V lost 0 bases to trimming and J lost 1 base; unmatched junction nucleotides: 6. CDR1 is SGDLS, CDR2 YYNGEE, per germline. The CDR3 DNA sequence: TGTGCCAGCAGCGTAGCGCTAGCGGGGTCCCGCACAGATACGCAGTATTTT. It translates to CASSVALAGSRTDTQYF. Together with reference TRBV9 and TRBJ2-3, the CDR3 gives the full variable domain: DSGVTQTPKHLITATGQRVTLRCSPRSGDLSVYWYQQSLDQGLQFLIQYYNGEERAKGNILERFSAQQFPDLHSELNLSSLELGDSALYFCASSVALAGSRTDTQYFGPGTRLTVL.

The chain recombines TRBV5-1 with TRBJ1-1; tentatively, D is TRBD1 (5 bases). Looked up from germline, CDR1 is SGHRS and CDR2 is YFSETQ. The CDR3 sequence is 14 residues long. V lost 0 bases to trimming and J lost 3 bases, with 9 bases between them. The CDR3 DNA sequence: TGCGCCAGCAGCTTGGTAACGGGGGACACTGAAGCTTTCTTT. This gives the protein CASSLVTGDTEAFF.

The genes are TRBV19 and TRBJ2-3, with D perhaps TRBD2 (6 bases). The germline V and J ends were trimmed by 4 bases and 2 bases, with 16 bases remaining between them. The CDR3 loop spans 16 amino acids. The germline V gene has CDR1 LNHDA and CDR2 SQIVND (reference sequence). This chain's CDR3 is CASSRGLRDATDTQYF. The CDR3 DNA sequence: TGTGCCAGTAGTAGGGGACTCCGCGACGCCACAGATACGCAGTATTTT. The full variable domain, rest sourced from reference TRBV19 and TRBJ2-3, is DGGITQSPKYLFRKEGQNVTLSCEQNLNHDAMYWYRQDPGQGLRLIYYSQIVNDFQKGDIAEGYSVSREKKESFPLTVTSAQKNPTAFYLCASSRGLRDATDTQYFGPGTRLTVL.

The chain carries TRBV12-5 and TRBJ1-1, with 9 bases that match TRBD1. With V trimmed by 7 bases and J by 2 bases, 35 bases remained unmatched. CDR3 length: 24 residues. The germline V gene encodes CDR1 LGHNT and CDR2 FRNRAP. The CDR3 DNA reads TGTGCTAGTGCTACCCACACCGGGGACAGGGTGATCAAACTTAACCCGGGGTTAAACACTGAAGCTTTCTTT. This translates into CASATHTGDRVIKLNPGLNTEAFF.

This sequence joins TRBV6-5 and TRBJ2-1; possibly TRBD2 for D (5 bases). The V gene's germline CDR1 is MNHEY and CDR2 SVGAGI. CDR3 size: 14 residues. V lost 0 bases to trimming and J lost 8 bases, with 11 bases between them. The CDR3 DNA follows: TGTGCCAGCAGTTACTCGGCGGGCGCCGATGAGCAGTTCTTC. Residues: CASSYSAGADEQFF.

The rearrangement uses TRBV25-1 and TRBJ2-1, with TRBD1 identical over 10 bases. Germline CDR1 MGHDK, CDR2 SYGVNS. The V and J ends lost 7 bases and 2 bases, in that order; junction bases with no gene match: 5. This CDR3 spans 15 amino acids. The CDR3 spells CASNLGQGAYNEQFF. The CDR3 DNA reads TGTGCCAGCAACCTTGGACAGGGGGCCTACAATGAGCAGTTCTTC. The full variable domain, with the rest looked up from reference TRBV25-1 and TRBJ2-1, is EADIYQTPRYLVIGTGKKITLECSQTMGHDKMYWYQQDPGMELHLIHYSYGVNSTEKGDLSSESTVSRIRTEHFPLTLESARPSHTSQYLCASNLGQGAYNEQFFGPGTRLTVL.

This clonotype was detected a few times. The chain uses TRBV5-1 and TRBJ2-2, with D unresolved. V was pared by 0 bases and J by 7 bases, with 10 bases between. The CDR3 sequence is 14 residues long. Germline CDR1 and CDR2: SGHRS and YFSETQ. CDR3 sequence: CASSLGLVGGELFF. The CDR3 DNA is TGCGCCAGCAGCTTGGGTCTAGTTGGCGGGGAGCTGTTTTTT. The whole variable domain, remainder taken from reference TRBV5-1 and TRBJ2-2, is KAGVTQTPRYLIKTRGQQVTLSCSPISGHRSVSWYQQTPGQGLQFLFEYFSETQRNKGNFPGRFSGRQFSNSRSEMNVSTLELGDSALYLCASSLGLVGGELFFGEGSRLTVL.

This sequence joins TRBV28 and TRBJ1-5, with TRBD1 matching 8 bases. The V segment lost 6 bases and the J segment 4 bases; nucleotides outside the gene matches: 17. CDR1 and CDR2 from the germline V gene are MDHEN and SYDVKM. The CDR3 runs 18 residues. The chain's CDR3 is CASSRRTGMVIANQPQHF. CDR3 coding DNA: TGTGCCAGCAGCCGCAGGACAGGGATGGTGATAGCAAATCAGCCCCAGCATTTT.

This clonotype has a handful of counts. The chain has TRBV6-5 and TRBJ1-2; the D gene is possibly TRBD1 (5 bases). CDR3 length equals 19 residues. Germline V lookup: CDR1 MNHEY, CDR2 SVGAGI. Trimming shortened V by 0 bases and J by 5 bases, and 25 bases separated the two germline ends. The CDR3 spells CASSYSQLGSSGSSYGYTF. CDR3 coding DNA: TGTGCCAGCAGTTACTCGCAGTTAGGGAGTTCAGGGAGTAGTTATGGCTACACCTTC.

The V gene is TRBV7-8, the J gene TRBJ1-4; D gene uncertain. V gave up 2 bases and J gave up 7 bases, with 11 bases separating them. The length of the CDR3 is 14 residues. In germline, CDR1 is SGHVS, CDR2 FQNEAQ. CDR3 DNA sequence: TGTGCCAGCAGCTTATCGGGCTTGGGTGAAAAACTGTTTTTT. Translated: CASSLSGLGEKLFF.

DNA for the CDR3: TGCGCCAGCAGCCAAGATTCCAGGGGCAATCAGCCCCAGCATTTT. Its protein is CASSQDSRGNQPQHF. This chain connects TRBV4-3 to TRBJ1-5, with D maybe TRBD1 (5 bases). Looked up from germline, CDR1 is LGHNA and CDR2 is YSLEER. CDR3 length: 15 residues. V dropped 0 bases and J dropped 2 bases, with 8 bases sitting between them.

V and J are TRBV5-8 and TRBJ1-5; maybe TRBD1 (6 bases). CDR1 SGHTS and CDR2 YDEGEE come from the germline V gene. V was shortened by 6 bases and J by 0 bases, with 13 bases between the two germline ends. The CDR3 extends over 15 amino acids. This chain's CDR3 is CASTPQGYSNQPQHF. CDR3 coding DNA: TGTGCCAGCACCCCTCAGGGGTATAGCAATCAGCCCCAGCATTTT.

This clonotype was recorded at least ten times. The genes are TRBV5-1 and TRBJ2-4, with D perhaps matching TRBD1 (5 bases). This CDR3 is built from 15 residues. The germline gives CDR1 SGHRS, CDR2 YFSETQ. Trimming cost V 4 bases and J 2 bases, with 13 bases left between them. The CDR3 loop reads CASSPTTASKNIQYF. CDR3 DNA: TGCGCCAGCAGCCCGACGACAGCATCCAAAAACATTCAGTACTTC.

This clonotype has only a few counts. The rearrangement uses TRBV11-2 and TRBJ1-4; no definite D call. Germline V gene lookup returns CDR1 SGHAT and CDR2 FQNNGV. There are 13 residues in the CDR3. Between the trimmed V and J ends, which lost 5 bases and 7 bases, there was a span of 11 bases. CDR3 loop: CASSPALAEKLFF. CDR3 DNA: TGTGCCAGCAGCCCCGCGTTGGCTGAAAAACTGTTTTTT.

There are a few counts of this clonotype. The V gene is TRBV6-2 or TRBV6-3, the J gene TRBJ1-1, with D possibly being TRBD1 (5 bases). This CDR3 spans 14 amino acids. Trimming removed 2 bases from V and 8 bases from J, with 15 bases in between. From germline, CDR1 is MNHEY and CDR2 SVGEGT. CDR3 protein: CASSYVTKNREAFF. DNA of the CDR3: TGTGCCAGCAGTTACGTGACAAAGAACAGGGAAGCTTTCTTT.

This clonotype appeared a few times. The CDR3 DNA sequence: TGTGCCAGCAGGCCCTCCGCGGGGGGGGCAGATACGCAGTATTTT. Its translation is CASRPSAGGADTQYF. The chain uses TRBV12-3 or TRBV12-4 and TRBJ2-3, with TRBD2 identical over 9 bases. Germline trimming cut 6 bases from V and 4 bases from J; bases unmatched to any gene: 8. The CDR3 sequence is 15 residues long.